This T cell receptor (beta chain) is from a study of cytomegalovirus exposure and HLA in healthy donors listed by TCRdb under 2017. Background on the whole study: An earlier analysis of roughly 500 of the donors reported approximately 300 Gb of sequence data and around 100 million unique TCR beta sequences obtained from roughly 180 million T cells. An earlier analysis of around 580 of the donors used high-throughput TCR beta sequencing to judge whether each TCR beta V gene segment behaved as functional or pseudogenic. The study aimed to test whether cataloging public T cell receptors could reveal signatures of past pathogen exposure. The number of donors typed differed by locus, with roughly 629-640 for A, B, C, DRB1 and DQB1, around 520 for DQA1, 606 for DPA1, and roughly 450 for DPB1. Because of strong linkage in the cohort, roughly five DR-DQ haplotypes were treated as single units for association and clustering. The study combined high-throughput TCR immunosequencing, statistical association of individual TCRs with disease status, and machine learning to predict cytomegalovirus infection status. Across under 500 genotyped donors of the cohort, an average of roughly 200,000 unique TCR beta nucleotide sequences per donor were sequenced, and 15% to 20% of those sequences were non-productive. A later analysis re-examined previously published TCR beta repertoires from hundreds of donors and added high-resolution HLA genotyping to investigate patterns of TCR occurrence. Genome-wide SNP genotypes for about 60% of the 666 donors were used in a later genetic analysis, which treated that subset as a discovery cohort. In the later analysis, no new phenotypic data were used to find candidate immune exposures; instead, reliance was placed on TCR beta sequences and their occurrence across donors. HLA typing included class I and class II loci at four-digit resolution. In addition to the first cohort of several hundred subjects, a separate validation cohort of about 120 different subjects was used. Donor age, sex, ethnicity and CMV serostatus were collected together with the repertoire data. Using immunosequencing, the study profiled T cell repertoires from 500 to 800 subjects and related those repertoires to cytomegalovirus serostatus. Approximately 300 gigabases of sequencing data and around 90 million unique TCR sequences made up an early release that covered approximately 700 HLA-typed donors. Every discovery cohort repertoire had been produced on one sequencing platform. Among the roughly 390 genotyped donors, about 83% belonged to the genetic ancestry cluster associated with self-reported Caucasian donors.

V is trimmed back by 9 bases and J by 4 bases, and the junction contains 6 bases that no gene match accounts for. The CDR3 contains 13 residues, cysteine and phenylalanine counted. Of the read, only the CDR3 DNA is kept; its 39 bases are in frame from base 1. Via the germline V gene (reference sequence), CDR1 is LNHDA and CDR2 SQIVND. The cohort was made up of 650 to 700 healthy bone marrow donors. At the time of sampling, all cohort members were nominally healthy, though unrecorded immune exposures were likely present. The donor was CMV seronegative and was included in the group of over 300 seronegative cohort members. Each donor provided a peripheral blood sample, and peripheral blood mononuclear cells were used for TCR beta sequencing. Genomic DNA extraction from the blood cell samples was performed with the Qiagen DNeasy Blood Extraction Kit. Libraries were made using the immunoSEQ multiplex PCR assay. A mixture of 60 forward primers for TCR Vbeta segments and 13 reverse primers for TCR Jbeta segments was used in the multiplex PCR. Amplification of the CDR3 region of rearranged TCR beta genes was performed with a multiplex PCR assay on genomic DNA. The Illumina HiSeq System was used to sequence the amplified TCR beta libraries as 87-base-pair reads. Concerning the study's data processing: A later analysis counted approximately 74 million unique TCR beta chains across the 650 to 700 repertoires, and around 9.9 million of these chains were shared by at least two donors. A nearest-neighbor algorithm error-corrected the raw reads and collapsed the reads into unique sequences, merging closely related sequences to remove PCR and sequencing errors. CDR3 sequences were aligned to IMGT reference sequences to assign V, D and J gene segments. For a sequence to be retained, a match of at least six nucleotides to both a V gene segment and a J gene segment was required. Rearrangements were called productive when the CDR3 lacked stop codons and stayed in frame with V and J; all others were non-productive. Following IMGT convention, CDR3 was defined as the stretch from the second conserved V-encoded cysteine up to the conserved J-encoded phenylalanine. The earlier analysis of about 610 of the donors excluded sequences that lacked an unambiguous match to a single V gene segment. An earlier analysis of fewer than 650 of the donors classified V segments as functional when productive rearrangements were above 56.7% and as segregating when the standard deviation between donors was above 5%. A statistical classification framework was developed to diagnose cytomegalovirus status using the catalog of TCR beta chain sequences. V and J gene assignment, in a later analysis, came from comparing TCR nucleotide sequences with IMGT/GENE-DB human TR gene sequences. In a later analysis, CDR3 sequences and most-parsimonious VDJ recombination scenarios were assigned using the TCRdist pipeline. In a later analysis, every TCR beta chain was defined by the combination of its CDR3 amino acid sequence and its V-gene family, and reads without a unique V-gene family were dropped. A later analysis removed several hundred highly shared, low-generation-probability nucleotide sequences to deal with suspected cross-contamination and a sequencing artifact. In a later analysis, a clonal expansion index for each public chain was calculated from normalized within-repertoire ranks of inferred template counts. In a later analysis, generation probabilities were computed with a VDJ recombination model fitted to out-of-frame rearrangements, and the resulting probabilities were checked against IGoR. A later analysis scored TCR-TCR, TCR-HLA and TCR-CMV co-occurrence with hypergeometric tests, applying a repertoire-size bias correction to TCR pairs. To estimate false discovery rates, a later analysis permuted the HLA or CMV assignments 20 times. In a later analysis, co-occurring TCRs were grouped using DBSCAN, with TCRdist sequence similarity added in when clustering inside HLA-allele-positive subsets. Co-occurrence clustering excluded repertoires with fewer than 30,000 or more than 120,000 public chains, plus five with anomalous nucleotide sharing. Entries here come from immuneACCESS through TCRdb and include only in-frame sequences with V and J called. Some clones fail to appear in such tables; in the studies checked, an unresolved V gene covers under half of the shortfall, and the cause of the remainder is unknown. V and J calls and clone size are copied from that table; D and trimming were computed from the DNA. In all, the sample holds 150,000 to 200,000 clones, and roughly four fifths of those were seen once. About 2.2% of the sample is held by the ten biggest clonotypes.

In regard to this clone: Its antigen specificity is not known. Base qualities are not at hand, and no much larger clone is one base apart.

General findings and caveats noted by the study authors: The study listed 170 or so TCR beta chains as associated with cytomegalovirus. In a later analysis, HLA-associated TCR beta chains showed more clonal expansion and lower generation probabilities than non-associated chains that were equally common. The 87-base-pair reads could not distinguish some IMGT-functional V segments, including TRBV6-2 and TRBV6-3, so those segments were excluded. A further reported finding was that TCR beta sequences accurately predicted the HLA-A and HLA-B alleles for most subjects in the first cohort. Approximately 16 rarely observed V segments, including chromosome 9 orphons, were excluded from the earlier analysis of several hundred of the donors because counts were too low. According to the authors, the approach could potentially be generalized to other disease states and immunological phenotypes. When HLA alleles, especially DR and DQ, strongly co-occurred, TCR associations were difficult to assign to individual alleles. Immune exposure information for the cohort was limited to CMV serostatus. In a later genetic analysis, a missense DCLRE1C variant was associated with V-gene and J-gene trimming of TCR beta chains, and the association was replicated in an independent cohort. A few of the identified cytomegalovirus-associated TCR beta chains were confirmed in vitro to be specific for cytomegalovirus antigens. Because some donors lacked HLA typing at each locus, the association tests relied only on the typed subset. Presence/absence analyses assumed roughly uniform sequencing depth across donors, an assumption that may not hold. Most TCR sequences were seen in very few donors, while some public TCRs were found in many individuals. A cluster of highly shared sequence variants was judged likely to represent a technical artifact of the sequencing pipeline. According to a later genetic analysis, donors in an Asian-associated ancestry cluster had fewer N-insertions in productive TCRs than the roughly 660-donor mean. In a later analysis, around 15,000 TCR beta sequences were associated with specific HLA alleles at a false discovery rate of 0.05. In a later analysis, most CMV-associated TCR beta chains were found to appear HLA-restricted, with HLA associations seemingly driven largely by CMV exposure. In both the original and validation cohorts, the classifier was reported to diagnose cytomegalovirus status with high specificity and sensitivity. In a later analysis, several top co-occurrence clusters were reported to appear linked to parvovirus B19, influenza, CMV and Epstein-Barr virus. This cohort had only TCR beta chains sequenced, and the lack of alpha or paired-chain data limited which features could be detected. Broadly in line with IMGT annotations, most TCR beta V segments showed up in productive rearrangements about 87% or about 30% of the time in an earlier analysis of 450 to 600 of the donors. In a later analysis, TCR association rates were found to vary across HLA loci, with the most associated TCRs seen for DRB1 alleles and the fewest for HLA-C alleles. Linkage disequilibrium might explain the correlated functional status among segregating V segments, but an unknown experimental factor could not be excluded.

Sequenced input: PBMCs. This receptor was obtained from a woman in her 30s in good health and CMV-seronegative. The V and J segments used are TRBV19 and TRBJ2-5; TRBD1 matches 9 bases in the middle. Here is the DNA: TGTGCCAGCAATAACAGGGGGCTAGAGACCCAGTACTTC. It codes for CASNNRGLETQYF. Full variable domain (CDR3 extended with the reference TRBV19 and TRBJ2-5 proteins): DGGITQSPKYLFRKEGQNVTLSCEQNLNHDAMYWYRQDPGQGLRLIYYSQIVNDFQKGDIAEGYSVSREKKESFPLTVTSAQKNPTAFYLCASNNRGLETQYFGPGTRLLVL.